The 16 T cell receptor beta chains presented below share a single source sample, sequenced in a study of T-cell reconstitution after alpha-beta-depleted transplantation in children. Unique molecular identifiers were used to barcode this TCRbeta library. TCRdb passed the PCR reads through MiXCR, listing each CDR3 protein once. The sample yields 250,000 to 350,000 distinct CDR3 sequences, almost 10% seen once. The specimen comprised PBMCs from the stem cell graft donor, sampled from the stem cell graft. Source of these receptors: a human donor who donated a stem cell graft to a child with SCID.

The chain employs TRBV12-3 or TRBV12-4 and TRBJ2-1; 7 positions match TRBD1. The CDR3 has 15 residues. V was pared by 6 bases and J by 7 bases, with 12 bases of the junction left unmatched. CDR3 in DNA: TGTGCCAGCAGCTCCCGGGACAGTCTTTGGAATGAGCAGTTCTTC. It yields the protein CASSSRDSLWNEQFF.

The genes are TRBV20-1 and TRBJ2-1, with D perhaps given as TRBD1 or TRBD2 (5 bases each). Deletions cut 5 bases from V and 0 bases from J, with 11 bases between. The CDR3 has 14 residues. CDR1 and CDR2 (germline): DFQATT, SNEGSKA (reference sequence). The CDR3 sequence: CSAGDPSSYNEQFF. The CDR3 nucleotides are TGCAGTGCTGGGGACCCTAGCTCCTACAATGAGCAGTTCTTC.

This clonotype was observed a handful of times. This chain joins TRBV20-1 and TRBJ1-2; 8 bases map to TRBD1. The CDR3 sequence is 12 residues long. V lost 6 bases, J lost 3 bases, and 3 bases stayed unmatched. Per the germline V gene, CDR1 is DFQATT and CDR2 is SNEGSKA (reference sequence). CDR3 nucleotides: TGCAGTGCCAGGGGGCTGGACTATGGCTACACCTTC. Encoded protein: CSARGLDYGYTF.

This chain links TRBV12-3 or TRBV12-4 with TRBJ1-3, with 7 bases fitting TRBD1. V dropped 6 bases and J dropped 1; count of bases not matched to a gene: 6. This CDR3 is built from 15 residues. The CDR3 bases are TGTGCCAGCAGCCCCAGGGGGAGATCTGGAAACACCATATATTTT. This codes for CASSPRGRSGNTIYF.

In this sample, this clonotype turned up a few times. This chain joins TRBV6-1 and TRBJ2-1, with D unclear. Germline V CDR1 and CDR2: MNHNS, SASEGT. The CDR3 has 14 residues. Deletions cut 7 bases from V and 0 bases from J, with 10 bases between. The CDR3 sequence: CASTGTSSYNEQFF. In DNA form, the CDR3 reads TGTGCCAGCACAGGCACGAGCTCCTACAATGAGCAGTTCTTC.

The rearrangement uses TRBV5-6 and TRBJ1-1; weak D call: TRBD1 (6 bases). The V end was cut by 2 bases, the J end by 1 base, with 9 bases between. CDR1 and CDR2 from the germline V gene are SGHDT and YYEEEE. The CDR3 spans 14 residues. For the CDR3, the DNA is TGTGCCAGCAGCTTCCCGACAGGGAACACTGAAGCTTTCTTT. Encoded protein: CASSFPTGNTEAFF.

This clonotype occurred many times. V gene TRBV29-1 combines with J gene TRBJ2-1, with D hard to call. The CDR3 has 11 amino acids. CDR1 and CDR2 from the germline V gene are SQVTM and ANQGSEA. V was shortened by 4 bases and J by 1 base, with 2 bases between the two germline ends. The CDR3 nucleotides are TGCAGCGTTGGGTCCTACAATGAGCAGTTCTTC. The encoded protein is CSVGSYNEQFF.

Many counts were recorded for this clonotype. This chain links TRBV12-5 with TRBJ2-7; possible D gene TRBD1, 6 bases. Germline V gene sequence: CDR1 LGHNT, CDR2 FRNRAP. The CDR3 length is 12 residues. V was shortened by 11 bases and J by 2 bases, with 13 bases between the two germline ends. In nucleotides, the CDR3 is TGTGCTGGGGGCCGCCGGGCCTACGAGCAGTACTTC. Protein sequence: CAGGRRAYEQYF.

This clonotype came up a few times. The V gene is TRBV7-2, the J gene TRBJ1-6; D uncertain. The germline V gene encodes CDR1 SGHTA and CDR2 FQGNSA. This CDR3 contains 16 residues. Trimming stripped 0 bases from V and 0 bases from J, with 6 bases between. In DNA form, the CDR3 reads TGTGCCAGCAGCTTAGCGTACCCCTCCTATAATTCACCCCTCCACTTT. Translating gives CASSLAYPSYNSPLHF.

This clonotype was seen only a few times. The DNA of the CDR3 is TGTGCCAGCAGCTCAAAAGTCCGGACAGGGGGGCGGGAGACCCAGTACTTC. Protein sequence: CASSSKVRTGGRETQYF. The chain has TRBV7-2 and TRBJ2-5; 10 bases are a match to TRBD1. The V segment lost 4 bases and the J segment 5 bases; nucleotides outside the gene matches: 13. Germline V CDR1 and CDR2: SGHTA, FQGNSA. The CDR3 runs to 17 residues.

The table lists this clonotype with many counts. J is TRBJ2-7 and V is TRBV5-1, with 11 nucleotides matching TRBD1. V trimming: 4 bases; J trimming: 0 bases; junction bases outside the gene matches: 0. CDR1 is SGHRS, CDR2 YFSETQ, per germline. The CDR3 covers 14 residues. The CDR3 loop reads CASSGTGGSYEQYF. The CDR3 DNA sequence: TGCGCCAGCAGCGGGACAGGGGGCTCCTACGAGCAGTACTTC.

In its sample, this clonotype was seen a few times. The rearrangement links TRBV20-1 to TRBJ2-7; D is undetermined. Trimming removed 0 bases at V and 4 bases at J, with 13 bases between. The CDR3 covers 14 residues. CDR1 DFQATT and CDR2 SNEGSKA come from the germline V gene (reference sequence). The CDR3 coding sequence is TGCAGTGCTAGAGATCTAGGACGGCTGTACGAGCAGTACTTC. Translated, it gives CSARDLGRLYEQYF.

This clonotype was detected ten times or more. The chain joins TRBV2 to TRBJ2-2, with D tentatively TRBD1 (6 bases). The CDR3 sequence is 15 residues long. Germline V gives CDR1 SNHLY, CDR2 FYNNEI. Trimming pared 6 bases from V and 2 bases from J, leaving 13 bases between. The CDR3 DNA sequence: TGTGCCAGCAGACCTACAGGGTCTAACACCGGGGAGCTGTTTTTT. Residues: CASRPTGSNTGELFF.

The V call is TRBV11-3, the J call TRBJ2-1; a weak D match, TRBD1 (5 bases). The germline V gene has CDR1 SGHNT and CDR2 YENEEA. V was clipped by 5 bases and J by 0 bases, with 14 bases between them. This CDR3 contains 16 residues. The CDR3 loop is CASSRQGPSSYNEQFF. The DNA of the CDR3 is TGTGCCAGCAGCAGGCAGGGCCCGAGCTCCTACAATGAGCAGTTCTTC.

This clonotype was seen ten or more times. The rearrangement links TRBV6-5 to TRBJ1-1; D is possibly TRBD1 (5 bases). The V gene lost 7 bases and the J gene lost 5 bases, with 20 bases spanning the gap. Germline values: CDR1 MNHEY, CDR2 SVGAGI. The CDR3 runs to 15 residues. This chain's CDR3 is CASIRLREGRTEAFF. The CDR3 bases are TGTGCCAGCATCCGGTTGAGGGAGGGGAGGACTGAAGCTTTCTTT.

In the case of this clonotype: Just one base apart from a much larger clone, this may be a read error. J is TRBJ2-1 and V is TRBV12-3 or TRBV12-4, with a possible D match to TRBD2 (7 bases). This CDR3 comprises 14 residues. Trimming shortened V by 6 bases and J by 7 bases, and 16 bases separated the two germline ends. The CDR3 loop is CASSTSVGANEQFF. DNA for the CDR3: TGTGCCAGCAGCACTAGCGTGGGGGCGAATGAGCAGTTCTTC.